The T cell receptor (beta chain) under discussion was sequenced for a study of blood T cells in healthy people across ages. This clonotype turned up a few times. Germline assignment: CDR1 LNHDA and CDR2 SQIVND (reference sequence). The CDR3 sequence is 14 residues long. V lost 5 bases, J lost 5 bases, and 5 bases stayed unmatched. Caucasian individuals from Russia who were healthy and aged about 6 to 90 acted as donors. Together with a sample-barcoded 5' primer, a J-beta primer mix was included in a second PCR lasting about 6 to 12 cycles. TCRdb redid the calling of the 5' RACE reads with MiXCR, one entry per CDR3 protein. The table records around 650,000 distinct CDR3 sequences, 32% of them present only once.

This receptor was taken from a woman older than 75 in good health. The sample taken for sequencing was blood. V usage is TRBV19 and J usage is TRBJ2-5; 10 nucleotides line up with TRBD2. CDR3 sequence (DNA): TGTGCCAGTAGTGCAGCGGGGGGGCGGGAGACCCAGTACTTC. Translation gives CASSAAGGRETQYF. The full variable domain, in which reference TRBV19 and TRBJ2-5 provide the parts outside the CDR3, is DGGITQSPKYLFRKEGQNVTLSCEQNLNHDAMYWYRQDPGQGLRLIYYSQIVNDFQKGDIAEGYSVSREKKESFPLTVTSAQKNPTAFYLCASSAAGGRETQYFGPGTRLLVL.